This entry lists 18 T cell receptor beta chains sequenced from one sample in a study of T-cell reconstitution after alpha-beta-depleted transplantation in children. Preparation of the TCRbeta library used unique molecular identifiers. Using its own MiXCR run on the PCR reads, TCRdb lists one record per CDR3 protein. Of about 270,000 distinct CDR3 sequences listed, approximately 9.6% were seen once; the top ten hold about 9.5%. The sequencing used PBMCs from the stem cell graft donor, collected from the stem cell graft. The receptors derive from a human donor who donated a stem cell graft to a child with SCID.

The CDR3 protein is CSAKSGGAYEQYF. The CDR3 bases are TGCAGTGCCAAGAGCGGGGGGGCCTACGAGCAGTACTTC. The rearrangement joins TRBV20-1 to TRBJ2-7; 10 bases line up with TRBD2. This CDR3 contains 13 residues. The germline V gene encodes CDR1 DFQATT and CDR2 SNEGSKA (reference sequence). Trimming at V came to 6 bases and at J to 2 bases, leaving 4 bases not matched to a gene.

This chain uses TRBV3-1 with TRBJ1-2; TRBD1 agrees at 7 bases. The CDR3 runs 13 residues. V trimming: 5 bases; J trimming: 8 bases; junction bases outside the gene matches: 8. From germline, CDR1 is LGHDT and CDR2 YNNKEL (reference sequence). The CDR3 sequence is CASSTDREGGYTF. CDR3 nucleotide sequence: TGTGCCAGCAGCACCGACAGGGAGGGAGGCTACACCTTC.

This clonotype was detected many times. The rearrangement links TRBV7-2 to TRBJ2-1; D gene unclear. Trimming left V 8 bases short and J 2 bases short, with 4 bases between. This CDR3 has 11 residues. Germline CDR1 is SGHTA and CDR2 is FQGNSA. As DNA, the CDR3 is TGTGCCAGCTCTCCCTACAATGAGCAGTTCTTC. Its protein is CASSPYNEQFF. The full variable domain, with the rest looked up from reference TRBV7-2 and TRBJ2-1, is GAGVSQSPSNKVTEKGKDVELRCDPISGHTALYWYRQSLGQGLEFLIYFQGNSAPDKSGLPSDRFSAERTGGSVSTLTIQRTQQEDSAVYLCASSPYNEQFFGPGTRLTVL.

A few counts support this clonotype. V gene TRBV2 combines with J gene TRBJ2-1, with D maybe TRBD1 (5 bases). Germline values: CDR1 SNHLY, CDR2 FYNNEI. Trimming removed 8 bases at V and 0 bases at J, with 5 bases between. This CDR3 has 12 residues. The CDR3 protein is CASQGSYNEQFF. In nucleotides, the CDR3 is TGTGCCAGCCAGGGCTCCTACAATGAGCAGTTCTTC.

This clonotype turned up a few times. This rearrangement joins TRBV5-1 to TRBJ1-1; 10 bases agree with TRBD1. The CDR3 has 15 residues. The ends lost 4 bases at V and 5 bases at J; junction bases unmatched: 8. The germline gives CDR1 SGHRS, CDR2 YFSETQ. The CDR3 loop is CASSPGTGVATEAFF. CDR3 in DNA: TGCGCCAGCAGCCCGGGGACAGGGGTTGCAACTGAAGCTTTCTTT.

Only a few counts were recorded for this clonotype. V is TRBV7-2 and J is TRBJ2-6, with D perhaps matching TRBD2 (5 bases). V lost 4 bases, J lost 4 bases, and 17 bases lay in between. The germline V gene encodes CDR1 SGHTA and CDR2 FQGNSA. The CDR3 totals 17 residues. The CDR3 spells CASSWRVDMMGANVLTF. DNA for the CDR3: TGTGCCAGCAGCTGGCGGGTCGACATGATGGGGGCCAACGTCCTGACTTTC.

The rearrangement uses TRBV11-2 and TRBJ1-6; D unclear. The CDR3 covers 12 residues. Trimming stripped 4 bases from V and 8 bases from J, with 6 bases between. From germline, CDR1 is SGHAT and CDR2 FQNNGV. CDR3 in DNA: TGTGCCAGCAGCTCTGGGGATTCACCCCTCCACTTT. Protein product: CASSSGDSPLHF.

This clonotype was detected only a few times. The chain has TRBV4-1 and TRBJ2-1; D perhaps matches TRBD2 (5 bases). Germline assignment: CDR1 MGHRA and CDR2 YSYEKL. This CDR3 has 15 residues. The germline V and J ends were trimmed by 0 bases and 3 bases, with 9 bases remaining between them. In DNA form, the CDR3 reads TGCGCCAGCAGCCAAGATCCGGGGAACTACAATGAGCAGTTCTTC. This sequence encodes CASSQDPGNYNEQFF.

This clonotype was observed many times. J is TRBJ2-1 and V is TRBV20-1; D remains ambiguous. CDR1 is DFQATT, CDR2 SNEGSKA, per germline (reference sequence). Trimming stripped 0 bases from V and 0 bases from J, with 9 bases between. The CDR3 contains 15 residues. In DNA, the CDR3 is TGCAGTGCTAGAGATAGTCCGAGCTCCTACAATGAGCAGTTCTTC. Translated, it gives CSARDSPSSYNEQFF.

The sample holds many counts of this clonotype. V is TRBV5-8 and J is TRBJ1-5; the D is unclear. The CDR3 spans 15 residues. The germline CDR1 and CDR2 sequences are SGHTS and YDEGEE. Trimming pared 1 base from V and 4 bases from J, leaving 12 bases between. CDR3 DNA sequence: TGTGCCAGCAGCTTGAGGTTAGCGGGGAATCAGCCCCAGCATTTT. Its translation is CASSLRLAGNQPQHF. The variable domain in full, with the rest retrieved from reference TRBV5-8 and TRBJ1-5, is EAGVTQSPTHLIKTRGQQATLRCSPISGHTSVYWYQQALGLGLQFLLWYDEGEERNRGNFPPRFSGRQFPNYSSELNVNALELEDSALYLCASSLRLAGNQPQHFGDGTRLSIL.

This clonotype has at least ten counts. The chain joins TRBV3-1 to TRBJ2-3; D uncertain. Trimming left V 8 bases short and J 1 base short, with 10 bases between. This CDR3 has 13 amino acids. CDR1 and CDR2 from the germline V gene are LGHDT and YNNKEL (reference sequence). For the CDR3, the DNA is TGTGCCAGCTCACCAGCCCGCACAGATACGCAGTATTTT. The encoded protein is CASSPARTDTQYF.

This clonotype has a handful of counts. The rearrangement links TRBV20-1 to TRBJ1-5; a possible D gene is TRBD1 (6 bases). V lost 6 bases to trimming and J lost 7 bases, with 16 bases between them. The CDR3 length is 13 residues. Per germline, CDR1 DFQATT and CDR2 SNEGSKA (reference sequence). The CDR3, as DNA: TGCAGTGCCCGTTTAGGGGGATCCCAGCCCCAGCATTTT. It translates to CSARLGGSQPQHF.

This clonotype was found many times. This chain joins TRBV9 and TRBJ2-2, with no clear D. Germline V gene sequence: CDR1 SGDLS, CDR2 YYNGEE. The length of the CDR3 is 12 residues. Trimming cost V 3 bases and J 1 base, with 1 base left between them. The CDR3 nucleotides read TGTGCCAGCAGCGGGAACACCGGGGAGCTGTTTTTT. Translating gives CASSGNTGELFF.

This clonotype appeared many times. The CDR3 spells CATSDGGSTGELFF. CDR3 DNA sequence: TGTGCCACCAGTGACGGAGGCAGCACCGGGGAGCTGTTTTTT. The rearrangement uses TRBV24-1 and TRBJ2-2, with D perhaps TRBD2 (5 bases). Per germline, CDR1 KGHDR and CDR2 SFDVKD. The CDR3 has 14 residues. Trimming removed 4 bases at V and 4 bases at J, with 9 bases between.

The chain uses TRBV12-3 or TRBV12-4 and TRBJ1-5; D gene ambiguous. Between the trimmed V and J ends, which lost 3 bases and 4 bases, there was a span of 7 bases. The CDR3 spans 13 residues. DNA of the CDR3: TGTGCCAGCAGTTTCCAGCGTAATCAGCCCCAGCATTTT. Translated: CASSFQRNQPQHF.

The chain links TRBV6-5 to TRBJ2-3, with D possibly being TRBD2 (5 bases). CDR3 length: 13 residues. The V gene's germline CDR1 is MNHEY and CDR2 SVGAGI. V gave up 4 bases and J gave up 8 bases, with 13 bases separating them. Written as DNA, the CDR3 is TGTGCCAGCAGTTCCCCACTAGAACTTACGCAGTATTTT. This codes for CASSSPLELTQYF.

This clonotype appeared a few times. The chain is built from TRBV7-2 and TRBJ2-1, with D unclear. CDR3 length: 12 residues. V was clipped by 5 bases and J by 9 bases, with 11 bases between them. Germline CDR1 is SGHTA and CDR2 is FQGNSA. CDR3 DNA: TGTGCCAGCAGCCCCCCCTTTGGTGAGCAGTTCTTC. Its protein product is CASSPPFGEQFF.

Concerning this clonotype itself: Given the absence of the conserved phenylalanine or tryptophan at the CDR3 end, a read error is likely. This chain connects TRBV28 to TRBJ2-3; D ambiguous. The germline gives CDR1 MDHEN, CDR2 SYDVKM. This CDR3 contains 15 residues. The CDR3 DNA reads as TGTGCAAGCAGTCCCGCTCTAGTGGGCACAGATACGCAGTATTTG. It encodes CASSPALVGTDTQYL.